The present T cell receptor (beta chain) was sequenced within a study of vaccination and CD4 T cells after COVID-19. Study-wide context: Four females and six males made up the convalescents, two of whom were Hispanic.

The treatment denotes: approximately nine-day PBMC culture with coronavirus spike peptide pools or control peptides (ViraFEST assay). ViraFEST used peptide pools to expand antigen-specific T cells and subsequently sequenced their TCRs. Sequenced with the Oncomine TCR Beta short-read assay was DNA taken from cultured CD4+ T cells. TCRdb re-derived calls from the PCR reads in MiXCR, one entry per CDR3 protein. The table records about 18,000 distinct CDR3 sequences, about 56% of them present only once. In regard to this clonotype: Antigen specificity is unknown.

V lost 0 bases to trimming and J lost 3 bases, with 8 bases between them. Germline CDR1 and CDR2: MNHEY and SVGAGI. The CDR3 totals 14 residues. The chain employs TRBV6-5 and TRBJ1-2, with unresolved D. Sample: CD4+ T cells from blood, cultured in vitro, taken before SARS-CoV-2 vaccination. The clonotype comes from a human donor who had recovered from COVID-19. The CDR3 DNA follows: TGTGCCAGCAGTTACTCAGGCAGCCACTATGGCTACACCTTC. It yields the protein CASSYSGSHYGYTF.